What follows are 19 T cell receptor beta chains derived from one specimen sequenced in a study of cytomegalovirus exposure and HLA in healthy donors. Researchers ran the PCR with 60 Vbeta and 13 Jbeta primers. Generated by immunoSEQ multiplex PCR, the TCRdb table keeps only in-frame clones and is missing some. The data show 220,000 or so clones, 82% seen once. The sequencing sample was made of PBMCs. Every receptor here comes from a woman aged 35 to 49 in good health and CMV-seronegative.

The chain employs TRBV7-9 and TRBJ2-5; D perhaps matches TRBD1 (5 bases). CDR1 and CDR2 from the germline V gene are SEHNR and FQNEAQ (reference sequence). The germline V and J ends were trimmed by 8 bases and 3 bases, with 10 bases remaining between them. The CDR3 consists of 12 residues. The CDR3 nucleotides read TGTGCCAGCTTCCAAGGGGAAGAGACCCAGTACTTC. Translating gives CASFQGEETQYF.

The sample holds a few counts of this clone. This chain joins TRBV19 and TRBJ1-5; a weak D match, TRBD1 (6 bases). The CDR3 extends over 18 amino acids. Germline V gene data show CDR1 as LNHDA and CDR2 as SQIVND (reference sequence). With 5 bases removed from V and 0 bases from J, the gap between germline ends came to 20 bases. Written as DNA, the CDR3 is TGTGCCAGTAGTGCTCGTTGGGGCAGGGGAGATAGCAATCAGCCCCAGCATTTT. Its protein product is CASSARWGRGDSNQPQHF.

The J gene is TRBJ2-3, the V gene TRBV7-9, with 10 bases aligning to TRBD1. The CDR3 is 16 residues long. J lost 4 bases, V lost 3 bases, and 7 bases had no gene match. Germline V gene sequence: CDR1 SEHNR, CDR2 FQNEAQ (reference sequence). The CDR3 DNA reads as TGTGCCAGCAGCTTGACAGGGGGCATTCGCGCAGATACGCAGTATTTT. Protein product: CASSLTGGIRADTQYF.

J is TRBJ2-7 and V is TRBV5-6, with D tentatively TRBD2 (6 bases). V was trimmed by 4 bases and J by 2 bases, leaving 10 bases between them. The CDR3 length is 13 residues. The germline gives CDR1 SGHDT, CDR2 YYEEEE. Here the CDR3 reads CASSAGRAYEQYF. The CDR3 coding sequence is TGTGCCAGCAGCGCGGGACGGGCCTACGAGCAGTACTTC.

The gene calls are TRBV9 and TRBJ2-7; 7 nucleotides line up with TRBD1. Germline CDR1 reads SGDLS; CDR2 reads YYNGEE. V shed 4 bases and J 4 bases; nucleotides not matched to a gene: 5. The CDR3 runs to 13 residues. CDR3: CASSKGTEYEQYF. The CDR3 region has the DNA TGTGCCAGCAGCAAGGGGACAGAATACGAGCAGTACTTC.

The V call is TRBV4-1, the J call TRBJ2-1; the match to TRBD1 covers 7 bases. Germline V gene lookup returns CDR1 MGHRA and CDR2 YSYEKL. The CDR3 has 15 residues. Trimming cost V 0 bases and J 2 bases; bases outside gene matches: 1. CDR3 in DNA: TGCGCCAGCAGCCAAGAGAGGGGGCCCTACAATGAGCAGTTCTTC. As protein: CASSQERGPYNEQFF.

This clone was detected only a few times. This sequence joins TRBV7-6 and TRBJ2-7; 8 bases match TRBD2. V lost 3 bases, J lost 3 bases, and 1 base stayed unmatched. Germline lookup yields CDR1 SGHVS and CDR2 FNYEAQ. The CDR3 consists of 13 residues. In DNA form, the CDR3 reads TGTGCCAGCAGCTTCGGGGGGGACTACGAGCAGTACTTC. Encoded protein: CASSFGGDYEQYF.

V is TRBV15 and J is TRBJ2-7; TRBD2 agrees at 9 bases. The CDR3 spans 15 residues. Germline CDR1 is LNHNV and CDR2 is YYDKDF (reference sequence). Losses at the gene ends were 3 bases for V and 4 bases for J; bases not matched to a gene: 7. The CDR3 DNA reads as TGTGCCACCAGCAGTTGGCGGGAGGGCCGTTACGAGCAGTACTTC. Its translation: CATSSWREGRYEQYF.

This clone was counted only a few times. The chain employs TRBV5-1 and TRBJ2-7; 7 positions match TRBD2. Germline V gene data show CDR1 as SGHRS and CDR2 as YFSETQ. The CDR3 spans 15 residues. V trimming: 2 bases; J trimming: 3 bases; junction bases outside the gene matches: 8. CDR3 protein: CASSFASGSNYEQYF. The CDR3 DNA sequence: TGCGCCAGCAGCTTCGCTAGCGGATCCAACTACGAGCAGTACTTC.

This clone turned up a few times. The gene calls are TRBV10-1 and TRBJ2-1; 8 bases are a match to TRBD2. Germline lookup yields CDR1 WNHNN and CDR2 SYGVQD (reference sequence). V shed 3 bases and J 3 bases; nucleotides not matched to a gene: 4. This CDR3 comprises 15 residues. The CDR3 DNA reads as TGCGCCAGCAGTGAACCGGGACTAGGCTACAATGAGCAGTTCTTC. As protein: CASSEPGLGYNEQFF.

The V and J genes are TRBV7-2 and TRBJ2-7, with 8 bases that match TRBD1. Germline trimming cut 3 bases from V and 3 bases from J; bases unmatched to any gene: 4. The germline V gene encodes CDR1 SGHTA and CDR2 FQGNSA. This CDR3 region has 14 residues. CDR3 region: CASSFGQGFYEQYF. CDR3 coding DNA: TGTGCCAGCAGCTTCGGACAGGGCTTCTACGAGCAGTACTTC.

The rearrangement links TRBV2 to TRBJ2-1; 15 bases align to TRBD2. The ends lost 3 bases at V and 5 bases at J; junction bases unmatched: 2. The length of the CDR3 is 16 residues. In germline, CDR1 is SNHLY, CDR2 FYNNEI. CDR3 protein: CASSERTSGGDNEQFF. CDR3 nucleotides: TGTGCCAGCAGTGAGCGGACTAGCGGGGGGGACAATGAGCAGTTCTTC.

This clone has a handful of counts. The J gene is TRBJ2-7, the V gene TRBV15; TRBD2 aligns across 10 bases. Trimming at V came to 0 bases and at J to 5 bases, leaving 10 bases not matched to a gene. CDR3 length equals 17 residues. CDR1 and CDR2 (germline): LNHNV, YYDKDF (reference sequence). CDR3 in amino acids: CATSRDLRASGSHEQYF. CDR3 bases: TGTGCCACCAGCAGAGATTTAAGGGCTAGCGGGAGCCACGAGCAGTACTTC. The whole variable domain, remainder taken from reference TRBV15 and TRBJ2-7, is DAMVIQNPRYQVTQFGKPVTLSCSQTLNHNVMYWYQQKSSQAPKLLFHYYDKDFNNEADTPDNFQSRRPNTSFCFLDIRSPGLGDTAMYLCATSRDLRASGSHEQYFGPGTRLTVT.

The rearrangement links TRBV19 to TRBJ1-4; D might be TRBD1 (5 bases). CDR1 and CDR2 (germline): LNHDA, SQIVND (reference sequence). This CDR3 contains 13 residues. Trimming left V 8 bases short and J 8 bases short, with 15 bases between. The CDR3: CASSGHWGEKLFF. The CDR3 bases are TGTGCCAGTTCGGGTCACTGGGGCGAAAAACTGTTTTTT. The full variable domain, completed using reference TRBV19 and TRBJ1-4, is DGGITQSPKYLFRKEGQNVTLSCEQNLNHDAMYWYRQDPGQGLRLIYYSQIVNDFQKGDIAEGYSVSREKKESFPLTVTSAQKNPTAFYLCASSGHWGEKLFFGSGTQLSVL.

The chain uses TRBV30 and TRBJ1-4, with D uncertain. The CDR3 loop spans 11 amino acids. Deletions cut 3 bases from V and 5 bases from J, with 4 bases between. Per germline, CDR1 GTSNPN and CDR2 SVGIG (reference sequence). The CDR3 here is CAWSRNEKLFF. CDR3 DNA: TGTGCCTGGAGCAGAAATGAAAAACTGTTTTTT.

The chain is built from TRBV19 and TRBJ2-5; 9 bases agree with TRBD1. V lost 5 bases and J lost 5; bases outside the gene matches: 3. The CDR3 loop spans 13 amino acids. The germline V gene encodes CDR1 LNHDA and CDR2 SQIVND (reference sequence). The chain's CDR3 is CASSSGQGETQYF. The CDR3 coding sequence is TGTGCCAGTAGTTCGGGACAGGGTGAGACCCAGTACTTC.

The chain employs TRBV7-2 and TRBJ1-4, with TRBD1 as a possible D gene (5 bases). Trimming removed 4 bases from V and 5 bases from J, with 14 bases in between. This CDR3 region has 15 residues. Germline loops: CDR1 SGHTA, CDR2 FQGNSA. CDR3 nucleotide sequence: TGTGCCAGCAGCTCGGGACTCATCGGAAATGAAAAACTGTTTTTT. Protein sequence: CASSSGLIGNEKLFF.

This clone was detected only a few times. The chain carries TRBV7-9 and TRBJ2-7; 9 nucleotides line up with TRBD1. CDR1 and CDR2 (germline): SEHNR, FQNEAQ (reference sequence). The length of the CDR3 is 14 residues. With 6 bases clipped from V and 2 bases from J, the junction kept 5 bases outside the gene matches. As DNA, the CDR3 is TGTGCCAGCAGTTTCCGGGACAGGGCCTACGAGCAGTACTTC. Translation gives CASSFRDRAYEQYF.

This clone was seen just once. The chain has TRBV9 and TRBJ1-3; 7 positions agree with TRBD1. The CDR3 contains 14 residues. The junction had 4 bases not matched to a gene; V was cut back by 3 bases and J by 4 bases. The germline V gene encodes CDR1 SGDLS and CDR2 YYNGEE. For the CDR3, the DNA is TGTGCCAGCAGCGGACAGGGCTACGGAAACACCATATATTTT. Its translation: CASSGQGYGNTIYF. The complete variable domain, with remaining parts taken from reference TRBV9 and TRBJ1-3, reads DSGVTQTPKHLITATGQRVTLRCSPRSGDLSVYWYQQSLDQGLQFLIQYYNGEERAKGNILERFSAQQFPDLHSELNLSSLELGDSALYFCASSGQGYGNTIYFGEGSWLTVV.